The 15 T cell receptor beta chains reported below all come from one sample, sequenced in a study of cytomegalovirus exposure and HLA in healthy donors. Vbeta (60) and Jbeta (13) primers were used in the PCR. Measured with immunoSEQ multiplex PCR; TCRdb has only the in-frame clones, and not every one. The table records fewer than 200,000 clones, over 70% of them present only once. Specimen: PBMCs. Source of these receptors: a woman aged 25 to 39 in good health and CMV-seronegative.

The gene calls are TRBV7-9 and TRBJ1-2; TRBD1 is a possible D gene (6 bases). The V and J ends lost 5 bases and 1 base respectively, with 8 bases between them. The CDR3 spans 13 residues. Germline loops: CDR1 SEHNR, CDR2 FQNEAQ (reference sequence). CDR3 DNA sequence: TGTGCCAGCAGCCGACAGGATAACTATGGCTACACCTTC. It codes for CASSRQDNYGYTF.

Details on this clone: The same CDR3 is also encoded by other DNA sequences in this sample. The CDR3 DNA sequence: TGTGCCAGCAGGGACAGAGTGGATTCGGGGGAGCTGTTTTTT. This sequence encodes CASRDRVDSGELFF. The gene calls are TRBV2 and TRBJ2-2, with a tentative D call TRBD1 (6 bases). V was pared by 6 bases and J by 8 bases, with 16 bases between. The CDR3 has 14 amino acids. The V gene's germline CDR1 is SNHLY and CDR2 FYNNEI.

This chain joins TRBV4-3 and TRBJ2-1, with D unresolved. The V and J ends lost 1 base and 4 bases respectively, with 14 bases between them. This CDR3 is built from 16 residues. Germline V gene lookup returns CDR1 LGHNA and CDR2 YSLEER. The CDR3 sequence: CASSQGPFSEYNEQFF. The CDR3 bases are TGCGCCAGCAGCCAAGGCCCCTTTTCGGAGTACAATGAGCAGTTCTTC.

The chain recombines TRBV9 with TRBJ2-5, with 12 nucleotides matching TRBD1. The CDR3 has 15 residues. CDR1 is SGDLS, CDR2 YYNGEE, per germline. V dropped 3 bases and J dropped 5; count of bases not matched to a gene: 5. As DNA, the CDR3 is TGTGCCAGCAGCGCGGGACAGGGGGCCTCGGAGACCCAGTACTTC. Amino acid sequence: CASSAGQGASETQYF. The variable domain in full, with the rest retrieved from reference TRBV9 and TRBJ2-5, is DSGVTQTPKHLITATGQRVTLRCSPRSGDLSVYWYQQSLDQGLQFLIQYYNGEERAKGNILERFSAQQFPDLHSELNLSSLELGDSALYFCASSAGQGASETQYFGPGTRLLVL.

The chain joins TRBV5-1 to TRBJ2-1, with TRBD2 identical over 10 bases. Trimming removed 2 bases from V and 9 bases from J; junction bases left unmatched: 5. Germline loops: CDR1 SGHRS, CDR2 YFSETQ. CDR3 length: 14 amino acids. CDR3 in amino acids: CASSFSGGAGEQFF. The DNA of the CDR3 is TGCGCCAGCAGCTTCAGCGGGGGGGCCGGTGAGCAGTTCTTC.

On this clone itself: The germline gene is not matched at one end of the junction; a read error may be the cause. The J gene is TRBJ2-1, the V gene TRBV7-9; the D is unclear. The CDR3 spans 16 residues. Looked up from germline, CDR1 is SEHNR and CDR2 is FQNEAQ (reference sequence). CDR3 nucleotide sequence: TGTTCCAGCAGCTTAGTTGGTCGTGAATCTACTAATGAGCAGTTCTTC. It translates to CSSSLVGRESTNEQFF.

This chain connects TRBV4-1 to TRBJ2-7; 7 nucleotides match TRBD1. V trimming: 0 bases; J trimming: 0 bases; junction bases outside the gene matches: 11. The CDR3 is 18 residues long. Germline V lookup: CDR1 MGHRA, CDR2 YSYEKL. This CDR3 is CASSQELGDSTYSYEQYF. In DNA, the CDR3 is TGCGCCAGCAGCCAAGAGTTGGGGGACAGTACTTACTCCTACGAGCAGTACTTC.

This chain connects TRBV28 to TRBJ2-5; perhaps TRBD2 as D (7 bases). The CDR3 consists of 15 residues. Germline V gene lookup returns CDR1 MDHEN and CDR2 SYDVKM. V was shortened by 7 bases and J by 1 base, with 16 bases between the two germline ends. The DNA for the CDR3 is TGTGCCAGCATTAGTAGGGGGGGACTCCAAGAGACCCAGTACTTC. Its translation is CASISRGGLQETQYF.

This rearrangement joins TRBV7-9 to TRBJ2-7, with 7 bases identical to TRBD1. CDR1 is SEHNR, CDR2 FQNEAQ, per germline (reference sequence). The CDR3 sequence is 15 residues long. The ends lost 5 bases at V and 6 bases at J; junction bases unmatched: 13. The CDR3 here is CASSPPTGALPEQYF. In DNA form, the CDR3 reads TGTGCCAGCAGCCCACCTACAGGGGCTTTACCCGAGCAGTACTTC.

The chain uses TRBV5-1 and TRBJ1-1; D possibly corresponds to TRBD1 (5 bases). The CDR3 runs to 14 residues. Germline V gene data show CDR1 as SGHRS and CDR2 as YFSETQ. Deletions cut 4 bases from V and 10 bases from J, with 20 bases between. The CDR3 is CASSTRIPQGGAFF. In DNA, the CDR3 is TGCGCCAGCAGCACAAGAATACCTCAGGGAGGAGCTTTCTTT.

J is TRBJ1-6 and V is TRBV6-5; D is unclear. Germline V lookup: CDR1 MNHEY, CDR2 SVGAGI. Trimming cost V 8 bases and J 10 bases, with 15 bases left between them. CDR3 size: 13 residues. The CDR3 DNA reads as TGTGCCAGCTTTTTTGGGAGGGAGTCACCCCTCCACTTT. Translating it yields CASFFGRESPLHF.

The CDR3 sequence: CASSSSTDYYNEQFF. DNA of the CDR3: TGTGCCAGCAGCTCTTCAACCGACTACTACAATGAGCAGTTCTTC. The chain recombines TRBV7-2 with TRBJ2-1; D perhaps matches TRBD2 (5 bases). CDR1 and CDR2 from the germline V gene are SGHTA and FQGNSA. This CDR3 contains 15 residues. Trimming cost V 4 bases and J 3 bases, with 13 bases left between them.

The chain employs TRBV27 and TRBJ1-5; D is perhaps TRBD1 (6 bases). Per the germline V gene, CDR1 is MNHEY and CDR2 is SMNVEV (reference sequence). Trimming removed 8 bases from V and 0 bases from J, with 11 bases in between. The CDR3 length is 14 residues. Here the CDR3 reads CASWTVNSNQPQHF. Here the CDR3 DNA reads TGTGCCAGCTGGACAGTTAATAGCAATCAGCCCCAGCATTTT.

This chain uses TRBV28 with TRBJ2-4; 9 nucleotides match TRBD1. Losses at the gene ends were 5 bases for V and 1 base for J; bases not matched to a gene: 6. Per the germline V gene, CDR1 is MDHEN and CDR2 is SYDVKM. The CDR3 has 16 amino acids. Written as DNA, the CDR3 is TGTGCCAGCAGTCCGGGGACAGGGTTGGCCAAAAACATTCAGTACTTC. Translating gives CASSPGTGLAKNIQYF. The full variable domain, completed using reference TRBV28 and TRBJ2-4, is DVKVTQSSRYLVKRTGEKVFLECVQDMDHENMFWYRQDPGLGLRLIYFSYDVKMKEKGDIPEGYSVSREKKERFSLILESASTNQTSMYLCASSPGTGLAKNIQYFGAGTRLSVL.

The chain recombines TRBV28 with TRBJ1-1; TRBD1 matches 9 bases. The germline gives CDR1 MDHEN, CDR2 SYDVKM. CDR3 size: 14 residues. J lost 10 bases, V lost 6 bases, and 12 bases had no gene match. The CDR3 loop reads CASRGGQGGQVAFF. In nucleotides, the CDR3 is TGTGCCAGCAGGGGGGGACAGGGAGGGCAGGTAGCTTTCTTT.